The clone carrying this TCR beta chain was recorded at least ten times. Antigen specificity is unknown. Peripheral blood was collected from the related graft donor on the marrow donation day. These data are taken from a study of T cells after posttransplantation cyclophosphamide. Findings of the study overall: TRB clonality was highly associated with recipient CMV seropositivity and reactivation. Donor CD8+ memory clones often dominated recipient blood repertoires at later times. Tissue-infiltrating T cells from skin or gut overlapped little with blood T cells.

The V gene's germline CDR1 is WNHNN and CDR2 SYGVQD (reference sequence). The CDR3 consists of 15 residues. V lost 0 bases, J lost 0 bases, and 3 bases lay in between. Sequenced by immunoSEQ multiplex PCR; TCRdb stores in-frame clones only, minus some. The sample yields 20,000 to 25,000 clones, without any singletons. This TCR was sampled from a woman between 50 and 59 years old in good health, CMV-negative, and a related stem cell transplant donor. The sequencing input was PBMCs. The V gene is TRBV10-1, the J gene TRBJ2-6; D is ambiguous. CDR3 region: CASSESNSGANVLTF. The CDR3 nucleotides are TGCGCCAGCAGTGAGTCTAACTCTGGGGCCAACGTCCTGACTTTC.